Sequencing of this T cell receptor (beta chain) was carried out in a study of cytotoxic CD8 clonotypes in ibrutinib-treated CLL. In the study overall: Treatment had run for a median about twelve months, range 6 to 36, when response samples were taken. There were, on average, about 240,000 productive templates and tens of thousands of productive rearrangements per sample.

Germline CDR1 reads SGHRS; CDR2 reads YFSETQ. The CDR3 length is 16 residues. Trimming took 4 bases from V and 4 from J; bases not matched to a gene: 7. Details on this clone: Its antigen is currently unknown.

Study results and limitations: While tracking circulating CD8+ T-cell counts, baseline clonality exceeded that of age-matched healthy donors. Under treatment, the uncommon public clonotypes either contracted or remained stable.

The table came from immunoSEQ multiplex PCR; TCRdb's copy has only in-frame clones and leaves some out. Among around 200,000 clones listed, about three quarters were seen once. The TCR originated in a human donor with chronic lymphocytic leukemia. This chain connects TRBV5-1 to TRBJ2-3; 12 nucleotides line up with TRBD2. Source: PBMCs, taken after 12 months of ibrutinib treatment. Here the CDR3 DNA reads TGCGCCAGCAGCCTGAGACTAGCGGGAGAGCCAGATACGCAGTATTTT. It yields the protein CASSLRLAGEPDTQYF.